This is a list of T cell receptor beta chains from one sample in a study of cytomegalovirus exposure and HLA in healthy donors. Repertoires were generated with immunoSEQ multiplex PCR, while TCRdb's copy carries only in-frame clones and drops some. This table has 120,000 to 150,000 clones, around 70% appearing once. Specimen: PBMCs. Receptors originate from a man aged 40-50 years in good health and CMV-seronegative. Both conserved end residues are part of each CDR3. The D gene is left open where the match is weak. Not every row has a clone size; where given, it reads once, few, many or a size class.

>-|-|TRBV4-1|TRBJ2-6
TGCGCCAGCAGCCAAGAGCCGGGGGCTGGGGCCAACGTCCTGACTTTC
CASSQEPGAGANVLTF
>-|-|TRBV7-9|TRBJ1-5
TGTGCCAGCAGCTTAGGGTCAGGGGACGCAGTCTACAATCAGCCCCAGCATTTT
CASSLGSGDAVYNQPQHF
>-|TRBD1|TRBV6-5|TRBJ1-5
TGTGCCAGCAGCCCGGACAGGGGAGGCAATCAGCCCCAGCATTTT
CASSPDRGGNQPQHF
>-|-|TRBV7-8|TRBJ1-5
TGTGCCAGCAGCTTAGTAAGGCGGAGGAGCAATCAGCCCCAGCATTTT
CASSLVRRRSNQPQHF
>few|TRBD1|TRBV6-5|TRBJ2-6
TGTGCCAGCAGTCCCGACAGGGCTGGGGCCAACGTCCTGACTTTC
CASSPDRAGANVLTF
>-|-|TRBV5-1|TRBJ1-2
TGCGCCAGCAGCTTGAGGCAGAGAGGCTATGGCTACACCTTC
CASSLRQRGYGYTF
>-|TRBD2|TRBV9|TRBJ2-7
TGTGCCAGCAGCCCAGGGACTAGCGTTCACGAGCAGTACTTC
CASSPGTSVHEQYF
>-|-|TRBV7-9|TRBJ2-6
TGTGCCAGCAGCCCTGGGCCGGGGGCTGGGGCCAACGTCCTGACTTTC
CASSPGPGAGANVLTF
>few|-|TRBV19|TRBJ2-3
TGTGCCAGTAGGAGCGGGTCATTAGATACGCAGTATTTT
CASRSGSLDTQYF
>-|-|TRBV9|TRBJ2-5
TGTGCCAGCAGCGCCTGGGGACTCCAGAAAGAGACCCAGTACTTC
CASSAWGLQKETQYF
>-|TRBD1|TRBV9|TRBJ2-5
TGTGCCAGCAGCCCCCAAGGGGGACAGCGTCTTCAAGAGACCCAGTACTTC
CASSPQGGQRLQETQYF
>once|TRBD1|TRBV9|TRBJ2-7
TGTGCCAGCAGCGTAGCCCTGGGACAGAACTACGAGCAGTACTTC
CASSVALGQNYEQYF
>-|-|TRBV2|TRBJ1-1
TGTGCCAGCAGTGAACCCAGGGCGAACACTGAAGCTTTCTTT
CASSEPRANTEAFF
>once|TRBD2|TRBV9|TRBJ2-5
TGTGCCAGCAGCCCCGGGACTAGCGGGGAGACCCAGTACTTC
CASSPGTSGETQYF
>-|TRBD2|TRBV6-5|TRBJ2-1
TGTGCCAGCAGAAACGAAGCGGGAACGCAGTTCTTC
CASRNEAGTQFF
>-|TRBD2|TRBV4-2|TRBJ2-3
TGTGCCAGCAGCCAATTTTCTAGCGGGGGGACCACAGATACGCAGTATTTT
CASSQFSSGGTTDTQYF
>-|TRBD1|TRBV5-1|TRBJ1-1
TGCGCCAGCAGCTCGCTCGGGACAGGACACACTGAAGCTTTCTTT
CASSSLGTGHTEAFF
>-|TRBD1|TRBV7-9|TRBJ2-7
TGTGCCAGCAGCATTGGACAGGCCCTTTCCTACGAGCAGTACTTC
CASSIGQALSYEQYF
>few|TRBD1|TRBV18|TRBJ1-2
TGTGCCAGCTCACCCGTATCCCTACAGGGGGCAGGTGGCTACACCTTC
CASSPVSLQGAGGYTF
>-|-|TRBV7-9|TRBJ1-4
TGTGCCAGCAGCTCGACAGGTGCAACTAATGAAAAACTGTTTTTT
CASSSTGATNEKLFF
>-|TRBD1|TRBV2|TRBJ1-2
TGTGCCAGCAGTCTCGAGACAGGGGCTTCTAACTATGGCTACACCTTC
CASSLETGASNYGYTF
>-|-|TRBV6-1|TRBJ1-2
TGTGCCAGTGGACGGGGAATGGGTGGCTACACCTTC
CASGRGMGGYTF
>-|-|TRBV10-3|TRBJ1-2
TGTGCCATCAGTGACTCGTATGGCTACACCTTC
CAISDSYGYTF
>-|TRBD2|TRBV30|TRBJ2-1
TGTGCCACGGGACTAGTGATCAATGAGCAGTTCTTC
CATGLVINEQFF
>-|-|TRBV2|TRBJ1-4
TGTGCCAGCACCAGGTTGGAAGAAAAACTGTTTTTT
CASTRLEEKLFF
>-|TRBD2|TRBV7-6|TRBJ2-7
TGTGCCAGCAGCTTAGCGCGGGAGTACGAGCAGTACTTC
CASSLAREYEQYF
>-|-|TRBV19|TRBJ2-5
TGTGCCAGTAGCCCTGGAATGGGGAATAGGGGGGAGACCCAGTACTTC
CASSPGMGNRGETQYF
>-|-|TRBV28|TRBJ2-6
TGTGCCAGCAGTTTAGGGACACGTTTCTCTGGGGCCAACGTCCTGACTTTC
CASSLGTRFSGANVLTF
>-|-|TRBV5-1|TRBJ2-7
TGCGCCAGCAGCACTTCCTGGGCAGGGTCCTACGAGCAGTACTTC
CASSTSWAGSYEQYF
>-|-|TRBV7-3|TRBJ2-2
TGTGCCAGCACTGGGGGGGCAGCTGGCACCGGGGAGCTGTTTTTT
CASTGGAAGTGELFF
>-|TRBD1|TRBV7-3|TRBJ1-1
TGTGCCAGCAGCTTACAGGGGGCTAAAGCTGAAGCTTTCTTT
CASSLQGAKAEAFF
>few|TRBD2|TRBV7-9|TRBJ2-7
TGTGCCAGCAGCTTAAGATATCGGGGGGACGAGCAGTACTTC
CASSLRYRGDEQYF
>few|TRBD1|TRBV6-1|TRBJ1-6
TGTGCCAGCAGTGGACTGAGGGCAGGGGGAACGTCGGCCCTCAACTTT
CASSGLRAGGTSALNF
>-|TRBD1|TRBV19|TRBJ2-2
TGTGCCAGTAGTATACGACAGGGTGGAGGTGGGCTGTTTTTT
CASSIRQGGGGLFF